This T cell receptor (beta chain) was recorded in a study of T cell repertoires in ileal Crohn's disease. Study results and limitations: Clonality above 26.8% at surgery always came with endoscopic recurrence.

To note about this clone: Antigen: not known.

Generated by immunoSEQ multiplex PCR, the TCRdb table keeps only in-frame clones and is missing some. The sample has about 14,000 clones; about 84% are singletons. The CDR3 spans 14 residues. Germline V gene sequence: CDR1 MNHEY, CDR2 SVGAGI. The V segment lost 4 bases and the J segment 2 bases; nucleotides outside the gene matches: 5. Material: ileal tissue. The source of this sequence is an adult with Crohn's disease. The chain has TRBV6-5 and TRBJ2-7; 7 bases align to TRBD1. Here the CDR3 reads CASSSWTGAYEQYF. The DNA for the CDR3 is TGTGCCAGCAGTTCTTGGACAGGCGCCTACGAGCAGTACTTC.